Each of the 24 T cell receptor beta chains below was sequenced from the same sample in a study of T cells in Graves' hyperthyroidism and ophthalmopathy. TCR beta CDR3 sequences were amplified from RNA transcripts. An initial round of RT-PCR targeting the TCR CDR3 relied on the HTBI primer set. Each CDR3 protein is one row after TCRdb ran MiXCR on the multiplex PCR reads. The sample holds around 580,000 distinct CDR3 sequences, 16% seen once. The sample was blood. These receptors all come from a young woman with Graves' hyperthyroidism.

This clonotype was seen ten or more times. V is TRBV12-3 or TRBV12-4 and J is TRBJ2-1, with 8 bases aligning to TRBD1. V dropped 6 bases and J dropped 5; count of bases not matched to a gene: 15. There are 17 residues in the CDR3. The CDR3 DNA reads as TGTGCCAGCAGCCCCAAGGCCGGGACAGGAAACGACAATGAGCAGTTCTTC. This encodes CASSPKAGTGNDNEQFF.

This clonotype turned up a few times. This sequence joins TRBV2 and TRBJ1-1, with D possibly being TRBD1 (6 bases). Germline lookup yields CDR1 SNHLY and CDR2 FYNNEI. The V end lost 7 bases, the J end lost 2 bases, and 17 bases lay between the germline ends. CDR3 length: 15 residues. The CDR3 region is CASTGFLGGNTEAFF. The DNA for the CDR3 is TGTGCCAGCACAGGCTTTTTAGGGGGTAACACTGAAGCTTTCTTT. Supplemented by reference TRBV2 and TRBJ1-1, the full variable domain reads EPEVTQTPSHQVTQMGQEVILRCVPISNHLYFYWYRQILGQKVEFLVSFYNNEISEKSEIFDDQFSVERPDGSNFTLKIRSTKLEDSAMYFCASTGFLGGNTEAFFGQGTRLTVV.

This clonotype was seen at least ten times. This chain links TRBV27 with TRBJ1-2; 7 bases fit TRBD1. The CDR3 is made up of 12 amino acids. Germline assignment: CDR1 MNHEY and CDR2 SMNVEV (reference sequence). Losses at the gene ends were 6 bases for V and 5 bases for J; bases not matched to a gene: 3. The CDR3, as DNA: TGTGCCAGCAGAGACAGGGCTTATGGCTACACCTTC. Amino acids: CASRDRAYGYTF.

In its sample, this clonotype was seen many times. The genes are TRBV24-1 and TRBJ1-1; the match to TRBD1 covers 7 bases. From germline, CDR1 is KGHDR and CDR2 SFDVKD. With 0 bases clipped from V and 5 bases from J, the junction kept 5 bases outside the gene matches. The CDR3 has 15 amino acids. CDR3 sequence (DNA): TGTGCCACCAGTGATTTGACAGGGGAGGGGACTGAAGCTTTCTTT. As protein: CATSDLTGEGTEAFF.

The genes are TRBV11-2 and TRBJ2-3; no clear D. The CDR3 spans 14 residues. V was trimmed by 2 bases and J by 5 bases, leaving 11 bases between them. CDR1 and CDR2 from the germline V gene are SGHAT and FQNNGV. CDR3 amino acids: CASSLLVLVDTQYF. The CDR3 DNA follows: TGTGCCAGCAGCTTACTGGTTTTGGTAGATACGCAGTATTTT.

This clonotype has a handful of counts. J is TRBJ2-6 and V is TRBV12-3 or TRBV12-4, with 9 bases matching TRBD2. Trimming took 2 bases from V and 0 from J; bases not matched to a gene: 5. This CDR3 is built from 18 residues. CDR3 sequence reads: CASSLRLADSSGANVLTF. CDR3 nucleotides: TGTGCCAGCAGTTTAAGACTAGCGGACAGCTCTGGGGCCAACGTCCTGACTTTC.

This sequence joins TRBV7-6 and TRBJ1-6; D ambiguous. Germline CDR1 is SGHVS and CDR2 is FNYEAQ. Trimming shortened V by 1 base and J by 9 bases, and 16 bases separated the two germline ends. The CDR3 spans 16 residues. The CDR3 here is CASSLGAGLTLSPLHF. The CDR3 coding sequence is TGTGCCAGCAGCTTAGGGGCAGGATTGACCCTTTCACCCCTCCACTTT.

This chain joins TRBV20-1 and TRBJ2-1, with 11 nucleotides matching TRBD2. With 1 base clipped from V and 6 bases from J, the junction kept 8 bases outside the gene matches. This CDR3 is built from 16 residues. CDR1 and CDR2 from the germline V gene are DFQATT and SNEGSKA (reference sequence). CDR3 region: CSARGRRLAGLNEQFF. The DNA of the CDR3 is TGCAGTGCTAGAGGAAGAAGACTAGCGGGGCTCAATGAGCAGTTCTTC.

V and J are TRBV6-2 or TRBV6-3 and TRBJ1-3; 8 positions match TRBD1. Looked up from germline, CDR1 is MNHEY and CDR2 is SVGEGT. Germline trimming cut 0 bases from V and 1 base from J; bases unmatched to any gene: 5. The CDR3 loop spans 17 amino acids. This CDR3 is CASSYSRTGISGNTIYF. CDR3 nucleotides: TGTGCCAGCAGTTACTCAAGGACAGGGATATCTGGAAACACCATATATTTT.

This clonotype has just a few counts. V usage is TRBV12-3 or TRBV12-4 and J usage is TRBJ1-5, with D perhaps TRBD1 (5 bases). Trimming took 7 bases from V and 2 from J, leaving 9 bases between them. This CDR3 is 13 amino acids long. CDR3 coding DNA: TGTGCCAGCACTCTAGGGGGCAATCAGCCCCAGCATTTT. Translating it yields CASTLGGNQPQHF.

This clonotype has a handful of counts. The V gene is TRBV4-1, the J gene TRBJ1-2; 7 bases align to TRBD1. The CDR3 covers 15 residues. Unmatched junction bases numbered 9, after V lost 0 bases and J lost 8 bases. CDR1 and CDR2 from the germline V gene are MGHRA and YSYEKL. This chain's CDR3 is CASSQDQSRGQGYTF. The CDR3 bases are TGCGCCAGCAGCCAAGATCAATCGAGGGGGCAGGGCTACACCTTC.

The chain links TRBV6-2 or TRBV6-3 to TRBJ2-5; 8 bases align to TRBD1. The CDR3 sequence is 14 residues long. CDR1 is MNHEY and CDR2 is SVGEGT in the germline V gene. Unmatched junction bases numbered 7, after V lost 6 bases and J lost 4 bases. The CDR3 coding sequence is TGTGCCAGCAGCCGCCTGGACAGGGCAGAGACCCAGTACTTC. Translating gives CASSRLDRAETQYF.

The V call is TRBV7-3, the J call TRBJ2-7; unclear D gene. The DNA end favors TRBJ2-1, so the J call may be wrong. The CDR3 has 13 residues. Germline values: CDR1 SGHTA, CDR2 FQGTGA. The CDR3 loop is CASSFGPSYEQFF. DNA for the CDR3: TGTGCCAGCAGCTTCGGGCCATCCTACGAGCAGTTCTTC.

This clonotype has just one count. This chain links TRBV19 with TRBJ1-5; 9 bases align to TRBD1. There are 15 residues in the CDR3. Per germline, CDR1 LNHDA and CDR2 SQIVND (reference sequence). V lost 7 bases and J lost 5; bases outside the gene matches: 9. The CDR3 DNA reads as TGTGCCAGTACGACAGGACAGGGGTTTTATCAGCCCCAGCATTTT. Translation: CASTTGQGFYQPQHF.

The sample holds many counts of this clonotype. The gene calls are TRBV5-1 and TRBJ1-1; 8 bases line up with TRBD1. The CDR3 totals 14 residues. The junction had 7 bases not matched to a gene; V was cut back by 4 bases and J by 5 bases. The germline gives CDR1 SGHRS, CDR2 YFSETQ. The CDR3 loop is CASSIQGAVTEAFF. DNA for the CDR3: TGCGCCAGCAGCATTCAGGGGGCGGTAACTGAAGCTTTCTTT.

This clonotype was observed at least ten times. This chain uses TRBV5-1 with TRBJ1-1; the match to TRBD1 covers 9 bases. This CDR3 comprises 17 residues. V was pared by 0 bases and J by 1 base, with 7 bases of the junction left unmatched. Germline V lookup: CDR1 SGHRS, CDR2 YFSETQ. The CDR3 loop reads CASSLEGQGLANTEAFF. For the CDR3, the DNA is TGCGCCAGCAGCTTGGAGGGACAGGGTCTGGCGAACACTGAAGCTTTCTTT.

V gene TRBV6-1 combines with J gene TRBJ2-5; TRBD1 matches at 7 bases. The J segment lost 5 bases and the V segment lost 3 bases, leaving 9 bases of the junction unmatched. Germline lookup yields CDR1 MNHNS and CDR2 SASEGT. This CDR3 spans 15 amino acids. CDR3 DNA: TGTGCCAGCAGTGAGACTCTAGGGGGCGGGGAGACCCAGTACTTC. Its translation: CASSETLGGGETQYF.

The CDR3 DNA reads as TGTGCCAGCAGCAGGCTGAGGTCTTCAGAGACCCAGTACTTC. Its protein product is CASSRLRSSETQYF. The gene calls are TRBV6-1 and TRBJ2-5; D not certain. Trimming removed 6 bases from V and 4 bases from J, with 15 bases in between. Per the germline V gene, CDR1 is MNHNS and CDR2 is SASEGT. The CDR3 covers 14 residues.

This clonotype was seen ten or more times. The chain carries TRBV28 and TRBJ1-4; D remains ambiguous. The CDR3 contains 14 residues. The ends were cut back, 2 bases at V and 6 bases at J, with 10 bases in the middle. Germline assignment: CDR1 MDHEN and CDR2 SYDVKM. CDR3 nucleotide sequence: TGTGCCAGCAGTTTAGGGCAGTCTGATGAAAAACTGTTTTTT. The encoded protein is CASSLGQSDEKLFF.

The chain carries TRBV5-1 and TRBJ2-3, with TRBD2 identical over 8 bases. The CDR3 consists of 14 residues. Trimming cost V 6 bases and J 4 bases; bases outside gene matches: 7. Germline CDR1 SGHRS, CDR2 YFSETQ. The CDR3 coding sequence is TGCGCCAGCAAAGCGGGGGCACCCGCAGATACGCAGTATTTT. Amino acids: CASKAGAPADTQYF. The whole variable domain, remainder taken from reference TRBV5-1 and TRBJ2-3, is KAGVTQTPRYLIKTRGQQVTLSCSPISGHRSVSWYQQTPGQGLQFLFEYFSETQRNKGNFPGRFSGRQFSNSRSEMNVSTLELGDSALYLCASKAGAPADTQYFGPGTRLTVL.

A remark on this clonotype: Being one base from a much bigger clone, this may be a read error. The rearrangement joins TRBV4-1 to TRBJ1-6, with D unresolved. The length of the CDR3 is 16 residues. Per germline, CDR1 MGHRA and CDR2 YSYEKL. The germline V and J ends were trimmed by 0 bases and 7 bases, with 13 bases remaining between them. The CDR3 loop is CASSQDAGGTNSPLHF. CDR3 bases: TGCGCCAGCAGCCAAGACGCGGGAGGCACGAATTCACCCCTCCACTTT.

Notes on this clonotype: A much larger clone is a single base away; this may be a read error. The chain links TRBV27 to TRBJ2-1; a weak D match, TRBD2 (6 bases). V lost 5 bases and J 9 bases, leaving 20 bases between the germline ends. The CDR3 is made up of 15 amino acids. Germline CDR1 is MNHEY and CDR2 is SMNVEV (reference sequence). The CDR3 reads CASSRRGTGSSEQFF. CDR3 coding DNA: TGTGCCAGCAGTCGCCGCGGGACTGGAAGCAGTGAGCAGTTCTTC.

The gene calls are TRBV10-3 and TRBJ1-1; TRBD1 aligns across 8 bases. The V segment lost 10 bases and the J segment 4 bases; nucleotides outside the gene matches: 5. This CDR3 spans 12 amino acids. Germline assignment: CDR1 ENHRY and CDR2 SYGVKD. In DNA form, the CDR3 reads TGTGCCACCCAACAGGGGGGCACTGAAGCTTTCTTT. As protein: CATQQGGTEAFF.

This clonotype appeared a few times. The genes are TRBV19 and TRBJ2-1; 12 nucleotides match TRBD2. J lost 3 bases, V lost 9 bases, and 3 bases had no gene match. This CDR3 comprises 14 residues. Looked up from germline, CDR1 is LNHDA and CDR2 is SQIVND (reference sequence). Here the CDR3 DNA reads TGTGCCAGCATGACTAGCGGGAGCTACAATGAGCAGTTCTTC. This codes for CASMTSGSYNEQFF.